The rows below give T cell receptor beta chains drawn from one sample of a study of blood T cell repertoires in COVID-19. Clones were sequenced by immunoSEQ multiplex PCR, and TCRdb holds only the in-frame ones, with some missing. The sample lists around 220,000 clones, around 90% occurring once. The sequenced material came from PBMCs or T cells enriched from blood (not recorded which). The origin of the receptors is a woman in her fifties or sixties with acute COVID-19. CDR3s include the opening cysteine and the closing phenylalanine or tryptophan. The D gene is left open where the match is weak. Expanded clones get a size class; other rows say once, few or many, or leave the size out.

TRBV7-9	TRBJ2-7	TRBD2	once	CASSESGRKSYEQYF	TGTGCCAGCAGCGAGAGCGGGAGGAAATCCTACGAGCAGTACTTC
TRBV12-3/TRBV12-4	TRBJ1-1	.	.	CASSPRLYEAFF	TGTGCCAGCAGTCCCCGCCTATATGAAGCTTTCTTT
TRBV15	TRBJ2-3	.	.	CATSRGEADTQYF	TGTGCCACCAGCAGAGGCGAGGCAGATACGCAGTATTTT
TRBV18	TRBJ2-6	.	.	CASSPSGRGANVLTF	TGTGCCAGCTCACCGTCGGGGAGAGGGGCCAACGTCCTGACTTTC
TRBV27	TRBJ1-2	.	.	CASSFYRGTGGYTF	TGTGCCAGCAGTTTCTATAGGGGCACTGGCGGCTACACCTTC
TRBV2	TRBJ2-2	TRBD2	.	CASKRLAGGRGTGELFF	TGTGCCAGCAAAAGGCTAGCGGGGGGACGAGGCACCGGGGAGCTGTTTTTT
TRBV5-5	TRBJ1-6	TRBD1	.	CASSQDRGRVGSPLHF	TGTGCCAGCAGCCAGGACAGGGGGCGCGTCGGATCACCCCTCCACTTT
TRBV27	TRBJ2-7	.	once	CASSLALTGTYEQYF	TGTGCCAGCAGTTTAGCCCTGACAGGAACCTACGAGCAGTACTTC
TRBV4-3	TRBJ2-1	TRBD1	.	CASSQGGTAINEQFF	TGCGCCAGCAGCCAAGGTGGGACAGCGATCAATGAGCAGTTCTTC
TRBV11-3	TRBJ2-1	TRBD1	.	CASSSNRGNNEQFF	TGTGCCAGCAGCTCCAACAGGGGAAACAATGAGCAGTTCTTC
TRBV7-6	TRBJ1-4	.	.	CASSLRWGDRRNEKLFF	TGTGCCAGCAGCTTAAGGTGGGGTGACAGACGTAATGAAAAACTGTTTTTT
TRBV19	TRBJ2-7	.	.	CASKVQEGRHEQYF	TGTGCCAGTAAGGTCCAGGAGGGCCGACACGAGCAGTACTTC
TRBV5-1	TRBJ2-7	TRBD2	.	CASSLSGTSGSEQYF	TGCGCCAGCAGCCTCTCCGGGACTAGCGGGAGCGAGCAGTACTTC
TRBV7-9	TRBJ2-7	.	.	CASTHLDFGLRTYEQYF	TGTGCCAGCACCCATCTCGACTTTGGCCTCCGCACCTACGAGCAGTACTTC